Shown below are 12 T cell receptor beta chains from a single sample sequenced in a study of cytomegalovirus exposure and HLA in healthy donors. Sequenced by immunoSEQ multiplex PCR; TCRdb stores in-frame clones only, minus some. The sample yields some 170,000 clones, just under 90% seen once. Sample: PBMCs. The receptors were sampled from a woman between 18 and 29 years old in good health and CMV-seropositive.

For this clone: The same CDR3 is also encoded by other DNA sequences in this sample. V usage is TRBV7-9 and J usage is TRBJ2-7, with a weak D call TRBD1 (5 bases). Deletions cut 1 base from V and 2 bases from J, with 12 bases between. This CDR3 has 15 amino acids. CDR1 is SEHNR and CDR2 is FQNEAQ in the germline V gene (reference sequence). Written as DNA, the CDR3 is TGTGCCAGCAGCTTAGATCCCGACAGAGCCTACGAGCAGTACTTC. The encoded protein is CASSLDPDRAYEQYF.

The rearrangement uses TRBV11-2 and TRBJ2-5, with 11 bases lining up with TRBD2. J was trimmed by 2 bases and V by 5 bases; bases with no gene match: 7. Looked up from germline, CDR1 is SGHAT and CDR2 is FQNNGV. There are 16 residues in the CDR3. CDR3 protein: CASSGILAGGQETQYF. CDR3 sequence (DNA): TGTGCCAGCAGCGGCATTCTAGCGGGAGGTCAAGAGACCCAGTACTTC.

CDR3 coding DNA: TGTGCCTGGAGAGGGACAGGGGGGAATGAGCAGTTCTTC. Protein product: CAWRGTGGNEQFF. The chain joins TRBV30 to TRBJ2-1; 11 bases fit TRBD1. The junction had 2 bases not matched to a gene; V was cut back by 3 bases and J by 7 bases. Germline CDR1 reads GTSNPN; CDR2 reads SVGIG (reference sequence). This CDR3 is 13 amino acids long.

In its sample, this clone was seen a few times. The chain combines TRBV5-4 with TRBJ1-1; D is uncertain. The CDR3 runs to 14 residues. CDR1 SGHNT and CDR2 YYREEE come from the germline V gene (reference sequence). The ends were cut back, 0 bases at V and 4 bases at J, with 10 bases in the middle. The CDR3 region is CASSLGLEATEAFF. The CDR3 nucleotides are TGTGCCAGCAGCTTGGGACTTGAAGCCACTGAAGCTTTCTTT.

The genes are TRBV7-6 and TRBJ2-5, with 15 nucleotides matching TRBD2. The CDR3 sequence is 15 residues long. The germline V gene encodes CDR1 SGHVS and CDR2 FNYEAQ. Trimming took 6 bases from V and 4 from J; bases not matched to a gene: 3. The CDR3 reads CASSLGLAGGETQYF. The CDR3 region has the DNA TGTGCCAGCAGTTTGGGACTAGCGGGAGGAGAGACCCAGTACTTC.

This clone was seen a handful of times. This sequence joins TRBV9 and TRBJ2-2; D possibly corresponds to TRBD2 (5 bases). Germline V gene data show CDR1 as SGDLS and CDR2 as YYNGEE. Trimming took 3 bases from V and 1 from J, leaving 7 bases between them. This CDR3 spans 14 amino acids. The CDR3 protein is CASSGTLNTGELFF. In nucleotides, the CDR3 is TGTGCCAGCAGCGGGACTTTGAACACCGGGGAGCTGTTTTTT.

This sequence joins TRBV11-2 and TRBJ1-1; no clear D. Trimming shortened V by 3 bases and J by 0 bases, and 8 bases separated the two germline ends. Germline lookup yields CDR1 SGHAT and CDR2 FQNNGV. The CDR3 runs 14 residues. The CDR3 sequence is CASSLFGLNTEAFF. The CDR3 DNA is TGTGCCAGCAGCTTGTTCGGTCTGAACACTGAAGCTTTCTTT.

The rearrangement joins TRBV30 to TRBJ2-2; possible D gene TRBD1, 5 bases. CDR3 length: 15 residues. Trimming left V 3 bases short and J 0 bases short, with 11 bases between. Germline loops: CDR1 GTSNPN, CDR2 SVGIG (reference sequence). The CDR3 DNA sequence: TGTGCCTGGAGGAAGTGGGGCGCGAACACCGGGGAGCTGTTTTTT. Protein sequence: CAWRKWGANTGELFF.

The rearrangement links TRBV10-3 to TRBJ2-7; TRBD1 is a possible D gene (6 bases). From germline, CDR1 is ENHRY and CDR2 SYGVKD. Deletions cut 5 bases from V and 2 bases from J, with 13 bases between. The length of the CDR3 is 14 residues. The CDR3 bases are TGTGCCATCAGTATACAGGGAAAGGCCTACGAGCAGTACTTC. It specifies CAISIQGKAYEQYF.

This clone was seen more than once but under ten times. This rearrangement joins TRBV30 to TRBJ2-7; tentative D call: TRBD1 (6 bases). The CDR3 extends over 14 amino acids. V lost 3 bases, J lost 11 bases, and 23 bases lay in between. Germline V gene data show CDR1 as GTSNPN and CDR2 as SVGIG (reference sequence). For the CDR3, the DNA is TGTGCCTGGAGGACAACGGGGACAAGAAACGAAGAGTACTTC. Translation gives CAWRTTGTRNEEYF. Based on the CDR3 plus reference TRBV30 and TRBJ2-7, the full variable domain is SQTIHQWPATLVQPVGSPLSLECTVEGTSNPNLYWYRQAAGRGLQLLFYSVGIGQISSEVPQNLSASRPQDRQFILSSKKLLLSDSGFYLCAWRTTGTRNEEYFGPGTRLTVT.

This sequence joins TRBV5-1 and TRBJ2-5; 12 nucleotides align to TRBD1. This CDR3 is 14 amino acids long. The V gene end was trimmed by 5 bases and the J gene end by 6 bases; junction bases not matched to a gene: 5. The germline gives CDR1 SGHRS, CDR2 YFSETQ. CDR3 nucleotides: TGCGCCAGCAGTGGGACAGGGGGCGCGCAGACCCAGTACTTC. This translates into CASSGTGGAQTQYF.

The chain links TRBV7-8 to TRBJ2-1; TRBD2 aligns across 8 bases. The CDR3 contains 15 residues. The J segment lost 10 bases and the V segment lost 6 bases, leaving 14 bases of the junction unmatched. CDR1 and CDR2 from the germline V gene are SGHVS and FQNEAQ. The CDR3 region has the DNA TGTGCCAGCAGTCTCGACCAGCGGGAGTTAGGGGAGCAGTTCTTC. Protein sequence: CASSLDQRELGEQFF.